Sequencing of this T cell receptor (beta chain) was carried out in a study of neurological immune-mediated disorders. General study points: Private repertoires in all groups were suggested by the absence of shared CDR3 amino acid sequences among expanded clones across subjects. Phylogenetic grouping assigned the repertoires of 18 of 34 multiple sclerosis patients to a single related-CDR3 cluster, representing a possible signature.

This clonotype has ten or more counts. Its antigen is undetermined. Unsorted libraries used 2 million PBMCs kept at -80 degrees C. This CDR3 region has 16 residues. Germline V gene data show CDR1 as SGHDN and CDR2 as FVKESK. V trimming: 4 bases; J trimming: 4 bases; junction bases outside the gene matches: 3. From the 5' RACE reads, TCRdb called clonotypes with MiXCR, one entry per CDR3 protein. The sample yields about 70,000 distinct CDR3 sequences, roughly 4.8% seen once. The sample taken for sequencing was PBMCs. This clonotype was obtained from a woman in her 70s with multiple sclerosis. The V call is TRBV14, the J call TRBJ2-1; TRBD2 aligns across 14 bases. This chain's CDR3 is CASSRGTSGRYNEQFF. The CDR3 DNA sequence: TGTGCCAGCAGCCGCGGGACTAGCGGGAGATACAATGAGCAGTTCTTC.